The 24 T cell receptor beta chains given below trace back to one sample, sequenced in a study of blood T cell repertoires in COVID-19. Profiled with immunoSEQ multiplex PCR; TCRdb holds only in-frame clones, not every one. This sample has a few hundred thousand clones, with 84% found just once. The sample consisted of PBMCs or T cells enriched from blood (not recorded which). The receptors were sampled from a woman aged 40 to 49 who had recovered from COVID-19.

J is TRBJ2-5 and V is TRBV7-2, with 12 bases aligning to TRBD2. The CDR3 totals 16 residues. V dropped 1 base and J dropped 5; count of bases not matched to a gene: 5. The V gene's germline CDR1 is SGHTA and CDR2 FQGNSA. The CDR3 nucleotides read TGTGCCAGCAGCTTAGGGGGGACTAGCGGGTGGGAGACCCAGTACTTC. It yields the protein CASSLGGTSGWETQYF.

This clone was seen a single time. The rearrangement uses TRBV28 and TRBJ2-2; TRBD2 is a possible D gene (6 bases). V was shortened by 2 bases and J by 0 bases, with 10 bases between the two germline ends. Germline CDR1 is MDHEN and CDR2 is SYDVKM. The CDR3 consists of 16 residues. Here the CDR3 DNA reads TGTGCCAGCAGTTTAGGCGGGGCCACGAACACCGGGGAGCTGTTTTTT. This translates into CASSLGGATNTGELFF.

As regards this clone: The sample carries other DNA sequences with the same CDR3. The chain is built from TRBV18 and TRBJ2-2; D might be TRBD1 (5 bases). Germline V lookup: CDR1 KGHSH, CDR2 LQKENI. This CDR3 is built from 14 residues. V was cut by 1 base and J by 3 bases, with 6 bases left in between. The CDR3 sequence is CASSPLRDTGELFF. DNA for the CDR3: TGTGCCAGCTCACCACTCAGGGACACCGGGGAGCTGTTTTTT.

The chain combines TRBV2 with TRBJ2-7; TRBD1 matches 12 bases. CDR3 length: 17 residues. CDR1 SNHLY and CDR2 FYNNEI come from the germline V gene. Unmatched junction bases numbered 12, after V lost 6 bases and J lost 3 bases. CDR3 in DNA: TGTGCCAGCAGAGCAGCCGGGACAGGGGGCAGAAACTACGAGCAGTACGTC. Protein product: CASRAAGTGGRNYEQYV.

The chain links TRBV6-5 to TRBJ2-1, with D maybe TRBD1 (5 bases). Looked up from germline, CDR1 is MNHEY and CDR2 is SVGAGI. V was trimmed by 7 bases and J by 6 bases, leaving 13 bases between them. This CDR3 comprises 13 residues. CDR3 DNA sequence: TGTGCCAGCACCCGAGACAGTTCCAATGAGCAGTTCTTC. Residues: CASTRDSSNEQFF.

In its sample, this clone was seen a few times. The chain carries TRBV6-6 and TRBJ2-7, with D possibly being TRBD1 (6 bases). The CDR3 contains 14 residues. Per germline, CDR1 MNHNY and CDR2 SVGAGI (reference sequence). The V end was cut by 6 bases, the J end by 4 bases, with 16 bases between. CDR3 nucleotides: TGTGCCAGCAGACCCCGGGACACCTCATACGAGCAGTACGTC. It yields the protein CASRPRDTSYEQYV.

The rearrangement links TRBV19 to TRBJ2-1, with D tentatively TRBD1 (6 bases). V was trimmed by 9 bases and J by 5 bases, leaving 17 bases between them. The CDR3 covers 14 residues. Per germline, CDR1 LNHDA and CDR2 SQIVND (reference sequence). The CDR3 here is CASTRGGRNNEQFF. In DNA, the CDR3 is TGTGCCAGCACCAGGGGCGGTCGAAACAATGAGCAGTTCTTC.

This chain uses TRBV29-1 with TRBJ2-1; 7 positions match TRBD1. This CDR3 has 15 amino acids. V shed 1 base, J shed 4 bases, and the junction held 7 bases outside the gene matches. CDR1 and CDR2 from the germline V gene are SQVTM and ANQGSEA. Here the CDR3 reads CSVEGDRGLYNEQFF. CDR3 coding DNA: TGCAGCGTTGAAGGGGACAGAGGGCTATACAATGAGCAGTTCTTC.

The chain recombines TRBV19 with TRBJ2-1; a weak D match, TRBD1 (5 bases). Germline-derived CDR1 and CDR2 are LNHDA and SQIVND (reference sequence). V gave up 4 bases and J gave up 6 bases, with 16 bases separating them. This CDR3 region has 15 residues. DNA for the CDR3: TGTGCCAGTAGTAGGGTCGAAGGGGCTATCAATGAGCAGTTCTTC. Amino acid sequence: CASSRVEGAINEQFF.

This chain uses TRBV12-3 or TRBV12-4 with TRBJ1-1; D gene unclear. The CDR3 has 13 amino acids. V was clipped by 6 bases and J by 1 base, with 9 bases between them. This CDR3 is CASSYGENTEAFF. DNA of the CDR3: TGTGCCAGCAGCTACGGTGAGAACACTGAAGCTTTCTTT.

The rearrangement joins TRBV2 to TRBJ2-7, with D possibly matching TRBD1 (5 bases). CDR1 SNHLY and CDR2 FYNNEI come from the germline V gene. V lost 6 bases and J lost 3, with 9 bases in between. The CDR3 sequence is 12 residues long. The CDR3 DNA reads TGTGCCAGCAGGACTGACAGCTACGAGCAGTACTTC. Translation gives CASRTDSYEQYF.

The gene calls are TRBV16 and TRBJ1-1, with D maybe TRBD1 (5 bases). V was cut by 4 bases and J by 5 bases, with 20 bases left in between. CDR1 is KGHSY and CDR2 is FQNENV in the germline V gene. CDR3 length: 16 residues. The CDR3 spells CASSPWGQGRYTEAFF. In nucleotides, the CDR3 is TGTGCCAGCAGCCCCTGGGGCCAGGGAAGGTATACTGAAGCTTTCTTT.

The chain employs TRBV28 and TRBJ2-2; the match to TRBD1 covers 8 bases. Looked up from germline, CDR1 is MDHEN and CDR2 is SYDVKM. V was clipped by 7 bases and J by 6 bases; unmatched bases: 13. The CDR3 length is 16 residues. The CDR3 is CASIQPGQGIPGELFF. CDR3 DNA: TGTGCCAGCATCCAGCCAGGACAGGGTATACCCGGGGAGCTGTTTTTT.

This clone has a handful of counts. This chain joins TRBV27 and TRBJ2-5; 11 bases agree with TRBD2. This CDR3 has 17 residues. Looked up from germline, CDR1 is MNHEY and CDR2 is SMNVEV (reference sequence). Trimming removed 7 bases from V and 4 bases from J; junction bases left unmatched: 14. The CDR3 DNA sequence: TGTGCCAGCACGTTACGGGCTAGCGGGAGGTACGCAGAGACCCAGTACTTC. It yields the protein CASTLRASGRYAETQYF.

The CDR3 coding sequence is TGTGCCAGCACAGGGGAGAGTAATCAGCCCCAGCATTTT. It yields the protein CASTGESNQPQHF. The gene calls are TRBV10-3 and TRBJ1-5; TRBD1 agrees at 7 bases. Germline CDR1 reads ENHRY; CDR2 reads SYGVKD. The CDR3 has 13 residues. V shed 10 bases, J shed 4 bases, and the junction held 7 bases outside the gene matches.

The chain links TRBV10-1 to TRBJ2-1, with 14 bases identical to TRBD2. CDR1 WNHNN and CDR2 SYGVQD come from the germline V gene (reference sequence). The length of the CDR3 is 16 residues. Trimming at V came to 3 bases and at J to 9 bases, leaving 7 bases not matched to a gene. Written as DNA, the CDR3 is TGCGCCAGCAGTGAACCGGGACTAGCGGGAGTTGCTGAGCAGTTCTTC. This codes for CASSEPGLAGVAEQFF.

CDR3 protein: CASTPRSRGEETQYF. CDR3 sequence (DNA): TGTGCCAGCACACCCCGGAGTCGCGGGGAAGAGACCCAGTACTTC. The rearrangement joins TRBV28 to TRBJ2-5; a weak D match, TRBD2 (6 bases). Germline V gene data show CDR1 as MDHEN and CDR2 as SYDVKM. The CDR3 has 15 amino acids. V was pared by 7 bases and J by 3 bases, with 18 bases between.

The chain joins TRBV6-5 to TRBJ2-7, with 11 bases that match TRBD2. The CDR3 runs to 16 residues. The germline V gene encodes CDR1 MNHEY and CDR2 SVGAGI. With 4 bases clipped from V and 2 bases from J, the junction kept 7 bases outside the gene matches. The CDR3 sequence is CASSLQQLAGAYEQYF. DNA for the CDR3: TGTGCCAGCAGTTTACAACAACTAGCGGGAGCCTACGAGCAGTACTTC.

This chain links TRBV6-1 with TRBJ2-3; D gene unclear. The CDR3 covers 15 residues. V was cut by 2 bases and J by 5 bases, with 14 bases left in between. Germline-derived CDR1 and CDR2 are MNHNS and SASEGT. The CDR3 loop reads CASSESVVRGDTQYF. The CDR3 DNA follows: TGTGCCAGCAGTGAATCGGTGGTCAGAGGAGATACGCAGTATTTT.

J is TRBJ2-7 and V is TRBV5-1, with 8 bases matching TRBD1. J gave up 5 bases and V 2 bases, and 6 bases lay outside the gene matches. The CDR3 loop spans 14 amino acids. Germline V gene lookup returns CDR1 SGHRS and CDR2 YFSETQ. The CDR3 spells CASSFRDRSDEQYV. The CDR3, as DNA: TGCGCCAGCAGCTTCCGGGACAGGAGCGACGAGCAGTACGTC.

This sequence joins TRBV15 and TRBJ1-6; D ambiguous. V was clipped by 1 base and J by 8 bases, with 12 bases between them. This CDR3 contains 15 residues. Per the germline V gene, CDR1 is LNHNV and CDR2 is YYDKDF (reference sequence). CDR3 coding DNA: TGTGCCACCAGCAGAGGTCGGGAAAGGGATTCACCCCTCCACTTT. Residues: CATSRGRERDSPLHF.

The V and J genes are TRBV30 and TRBJ2-7, with 9 bases aligning to TRBD1. CDR3 length equals 14 residues. CDR1 is GTSNPN, CDR2 SVGIG, per germline (reference sequence). V lost 0 bases to trimming and J lost 4 bases; unmatched junction nucleotides: 4. The CDR3 region is CAWSVGTGRYEQYF. In DNA, the CDR3 is TGTGCCTGGAGTGTAGGGACAGGGAGGTACGAGCAGTACTTC.

The chain joins TRBV6-2 or TRBV6-3 to TRBJ2-1; the D gene is possibly TRBD2 (6 bases). This CDR3 is 14 amino acids long. CDR1 is MNHEY and CDR2 is SVGEGT in the germline V gene. Trimming cost V 5 bases and J 5 bases, with 13 bases left between them. Written as DNA, the CDR3 is TGTGCCAGCAGTACCGACCCTAGCGACAATGAGCAGTTCTTC. It encodes CASSTDPSDNEQFF.

The table lists this clone with many counts. This chain links TRBV11-3 with TRBJ2-6; weak D call: TRBD1 (5 bases). V lost 6 bases, J lost 1 base, and 10 bases lay in between. Per the germline V gene, CDR1 is SGHNT and CDR2 is YENEEA. This CDR3 contains 15 residues. CDR3 DNA sequence: TGTGCCAGCAGGACAGTCACGTCTGGGGCCAACGTCCTGACTTTC. It encodes CASRTVTSGANVLTF. The variable domain in full, with the rest retrieved from reference TRBV11-3 and TRBJ2-6, is EAGVVQSPRYKIIEKKQPVAFWCNPISGHNTLYWYLQNLGQGPELLIRYENEEAVDDSQLPKDRFSAERLKGVDSTLKIQPAELGDSAVYLCASRTVTSGANVLTFGAGSRLTVL.